This T cell receptor (beta chain) is drawn from a study of shared clonotypes between healthy human individuals (dated by TCRdb to about 2020). Context from the whole study: The cohort included a few men and a couple of women between 18 and 49 years of age. For each donor, CD4 naive and CD4 memory were each given three plates, CD8 naive was given two plates, and CD8 memory was given one plate. To estimate repertoire size and how much clonotypes are shared between individuals, the study performed deep sequencing of blood TCR repertoires from five healthy adults. Between about 0.94 and 10 billion PBMCs per donor were obtained by leukapheresis. Libraries were prepared and TCR repertoires were sequenced by different laboratories using diverse techniques, in order to increase sequencing depth and limit assay-specific biases.

Using the deep immunoSEQ assay, multiplex PCR amplified TCR CDR3 regions from genomic DNA. Extracted genomic DNA from each cell subset was spread evenly across all wells of several immunoSEQ 96-well plates, with each plate serving as a replicate. For sorted subsets, 200 ng of genomic DNA, equivalent to roughly 33,000 T cell genomes, went into each replicate PCR. Purified libraries were quantified with a Qubit 3.0 fluorometer, sized on a Bioanalyzer 2100, and re-quantified with the KAPA Library Quantification kit. A separate single-read 150-cycle Illumina NextSeq 550 flow cell was used to sequence each immunoSEQ 96-well plate. The study's processing was this. Because the immunoSEQ output held only junctional sequences and lacked quality scores, the filtering could not match the filtering applied to full-length reads. To assign V/J genes and CDR3, sequences were annotated against IMGT germline references using PyIR, a Python wrapper for IgBLAST v1.9. Any read was removed if the V/J assignment was weak (E-value above 1e-6), the CDR3 was missing, or the read contained stop codons, out-of-frame junctions, or ambiguous translated residues. V3J clonotypes were defined by identical inferred V gene, J gene, and CDR3 amino acid sequence. Percentage overlap between repertoires was computed as shared unique clonotypes divided by the size of the smaller repertoire. RTK rarefaction, the Chao1 estimator, and Recon v2.1 estimates of unobserved clonotypes were used to assess repertoire richness. Generation probabilities were computed with OLGA for all TCRbeta clonotypes obtained by the gDNA method from four donors. The immuneACCESS repertoire file appears here via TCRdb, limited to in-frame rearrangements. These files lack a portion of the clones; in checked studies, under half of the deficit traces to unresolved V genes, and the cause of the others is not known. That table is the source of V, J and clone size, and D and trimming were worked out from the DNA. This sample lists 950,000 to 1,100,000 clones; about four fifths were detected once. 0.61% of the sample is in the top ten clones.

In regard to this clone: No cognate antigen has been identified for it. One base away there is no much larger clone; base qualities are not given.

CDR1 and CDR2 are read off the germline V gene as SGHDT and YYEEEE. The CDR3, from cysteine to phenylalanine, totals 15 residues. Just CDR3 DNA is preserved here, 45 bases in frame from base 1. Here V drops 0 bases and J drops 6 bases, and the junction holds 6 bases not matched to any gene. General findings and caveats noted by the study authors: Sharing across a few donors was observed for 4.5% to 6.5% of naive CD4, less than 4% of naive CD8, about 2.3% of memory CD4, and roughly 0.4% of memory CD8 clonotypes. Because the study included a small number of donors, the genetic and exposure-history diversity represented was limited. Clonotypes shared by all four sorted-subset donors showed higher generation probabilities than non-shared clonotypes. Pairwise subsampling indicated that sequencing depth was expected to affect the degree of clonotype sharing among donors. Even with the large sequencing depth, rarefaction of the sorted-subset datasets indicated that sequencing was incomplete. Only blood was sampled, and tissue TCR repertoires likely differ from those in blood. Larger estimated clonotype richness was generally found for naive subsets than for memory subsets.

Healthy HIV-negative adults with no recently reported acute infections or vaccinations were included as donors. Only Caucasian adults living in Nashville, Tennessee, USA were represented among the donors. CD4+ T cells were enriched through magnetic negative selection, after which naive cells were positively selected on CD45RA and the remaining negative fraction served as the memory subset. After blood collection by leukapheresis, PBMCs were isolated using Ficoll-Histopaque density gradient centrifugation and then cryopreserved in the vapor phase of liquid nitrogen. Analytical flow cytometry was used to check the purity and quantity of every magnetically sorted T cell population. Genomic DNA was isolated from each sorted fraction and quantified by UV absorbance on a Nanodrop 2000c.

The clonotype comes from a man younger than 35 in good health. Some clones in this sample may be carry-over from other donors' samples. Recombination connected TRBV5-6 to TRBJ1-2, with 9 middle bases fitting TRBD1. The specimen sequenced was memory CD4+ T cells from PBMCs. Taken with the paper, the label for cell subset or site translates to: CD45RA-negative fraction. The CDR3 amino acid sequence is: CASSLGDRVRNGYTF. The bases read TGTGCCAGCAGCTTGGGGGACAGGGTGAGAAATGGCTACACCTTC.